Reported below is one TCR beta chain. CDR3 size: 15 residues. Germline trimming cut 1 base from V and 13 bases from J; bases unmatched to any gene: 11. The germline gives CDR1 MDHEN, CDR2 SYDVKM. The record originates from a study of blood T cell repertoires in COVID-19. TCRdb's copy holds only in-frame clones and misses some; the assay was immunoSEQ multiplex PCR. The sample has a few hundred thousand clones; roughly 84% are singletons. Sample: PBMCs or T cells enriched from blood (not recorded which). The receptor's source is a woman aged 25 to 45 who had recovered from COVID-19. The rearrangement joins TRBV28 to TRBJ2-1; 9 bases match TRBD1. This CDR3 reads CASSLSGLTGGSQFF. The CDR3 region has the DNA TGTGCCAGCAGTTTATCAGGGCTCACAGGGGGCAGTCAGTTCTTC.